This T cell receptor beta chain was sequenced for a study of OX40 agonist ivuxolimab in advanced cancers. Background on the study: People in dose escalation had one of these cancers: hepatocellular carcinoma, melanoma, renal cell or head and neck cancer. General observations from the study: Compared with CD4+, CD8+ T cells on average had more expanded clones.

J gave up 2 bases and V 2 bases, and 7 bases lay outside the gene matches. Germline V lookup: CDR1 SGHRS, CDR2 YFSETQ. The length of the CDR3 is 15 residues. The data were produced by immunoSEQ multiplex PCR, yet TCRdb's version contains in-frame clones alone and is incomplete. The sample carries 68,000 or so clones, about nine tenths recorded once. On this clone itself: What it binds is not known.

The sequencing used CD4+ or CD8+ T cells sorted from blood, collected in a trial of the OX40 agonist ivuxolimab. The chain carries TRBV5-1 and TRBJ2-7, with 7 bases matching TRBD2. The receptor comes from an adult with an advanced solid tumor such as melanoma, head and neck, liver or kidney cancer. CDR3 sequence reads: CASSLTGREPYEQYF. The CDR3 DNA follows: TGCGCCAGCAGCTTAACGGGGCGGGAGCCCTACGAGCAGTACTTC.